This T cell receptor beta chain was identified during a study of spatial heterogeneity in lung cancer. TCRdb called the 5' RACE reads again in MiXCR, with one record for every CDR3 protein. In the table there are 48,000 or so distinct CDR3 sequences, roughly 5.2% of which are singletons. Time point denoted: sample taken at primary tumor resection. The CDR3 has 14 residues. Trimming cost V 5 bases and J 5 bases, with 16 bases left between them. Germline V gene sequence: CDR1 MDHEN, CDR2 SYDVKM. Concerning this clonotype: Just one base apart from a much larger clone, this may be a read error.

Source: PBMCs, taken at surgery. The V call is TRBV28, the J call TRBJ2-7, with D possibly matching TRBD1 (5 bases). This receptor was taken from a male donor with early-stage non-small cell lung cancer. The CDR3 reads CASSPGRFRDEQYF. As DNA, the CDR3 is TGTGCCAGCAGTCCAGGGCGGTTTAGGGACGAGCAGTACTTC. Together with reference TRBV28 and TRBJ2-7, the CDR3 gives the full variable domain: DVKVTQSSRYLVKRTGEKVFLECVQDMDHENMFWYRQDPGLGLRLIYFSYDVKMKEKGDIPEGYSVSREKKERFSLILESASTNQTSMYLCASSPGRFRDEQYFGPGTRLTVT.